Sequencing of this T cell receptor (beta chain) was carried out in a study of Graves' ophthalmopathy and Graves' hyperthyroidism. Findings and limits, study-wide: Using a 13-signature model, the authors split ophthalmopathy from stable hyperthyroidism, with roughly 90% sensitivity and approximately 81% specificity. Most expanded thyroid clonotypes above 0.001 frequency also appeared in blood.

The authors amplified TCR beta CDR3 regions from RNA transcripts. HTBI primers were employed in first-round RT-PCR, then a second-round multiplex PCR followed. TCRdb called the multiplex PCR reads again in MiXCR, with one record for every CDR3 protein. The sample yields about 220,000 distinct CDR3 sequences, around a fifth seen once. At least ten counts were recorded for this clonotype. The target antigen is unknown. This CDR3 has 15 residues. Trimming pared 4 bases from V and 3 bases from J, leaving 19 bases between. Germline V lookup: CDR1 DFQATT, CDR2 SNEGSKA (reference sequence). This TCR was sampled from a woman between 50 and 59 years old with Graves' ophthalmopathy. The sequenced material came from peripheral blood. The chain is built from TRBV20-1 and TRBJ2-7; no clear D. The DNA of the CDR3 is TGCAGTGCTACTCAGACCACCTCGAGGAGCTACGAGCAGTACTTC. Amino acid sequence: CSATQTTSRSYEQYF.